This note documents a single T cell receptor (beta chain) sequence. CDR1 and CDR2 (germline): MNHEY, SVGAGI. The CDR3 has 16 residues. Trimming stripped 0 bases from V and 1 base from J, with 9 bases between. It was during active infection that Seattle patients were enrolled and then longitudinally followed. The data are from a study of blood T cell repertoires in COVID-19. Across the study: Spain, Italy and the United States supplied samples that represented acute and convalescent COVID-19. PBMCs, B-cell-depleted T cells, or T cells were the source of the cDNA or gDNA that made up the material.

Under the authors' procedure: Reference gene primer amplification yielded estimated nucleated cell counts. Here immunoSEQ multiplex PCR was the method, and the copy in TCRdb shows in-frame clones only, minus some. V and J calls and clone size are those listed in that table; D and trimming were worked out from the DNA. This table has about 130,000 clones, around 81% appearing once. The chain links TRBV6-5 to TRBJ2-2; no clear D gene. Sequenced material: peripheral blood. The TCR comes from a man aged 25-40 years with COVID-19, enrolled during active disease. In nucleotides, the CDR3 is TGTGCCAGCAGTTACTCCGTTTCTCGGAACACCGGGGAGCTGTTTTTT. Translated, it gives CASSYSVSRNTGELFF.